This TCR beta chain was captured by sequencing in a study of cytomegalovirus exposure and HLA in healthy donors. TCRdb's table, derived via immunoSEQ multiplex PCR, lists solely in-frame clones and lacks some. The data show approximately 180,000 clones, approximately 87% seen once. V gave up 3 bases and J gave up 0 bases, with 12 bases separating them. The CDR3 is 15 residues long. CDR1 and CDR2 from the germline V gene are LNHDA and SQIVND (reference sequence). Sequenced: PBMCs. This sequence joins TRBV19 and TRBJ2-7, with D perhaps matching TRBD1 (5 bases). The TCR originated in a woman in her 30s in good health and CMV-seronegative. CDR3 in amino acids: CASSIYTGSSYEQYF. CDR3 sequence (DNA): TGTGCCAGTAGTATTTACACAGGTAGCTCCTACGAGCAGTACTTC. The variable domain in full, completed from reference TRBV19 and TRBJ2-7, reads DGGITQSPKYLFRKEGQNVTLSCEQNLNHDAMYWYRQDPGQGLRLIYYSQIVNDFQKGDIAEGYSVSREKKESFPLTVTSAQKNPTAFYLCASSIYTGSSYEQYFGPGTRLTVT.